The clone carrying this T cell receptor beta chain was detected many times. CDR1 SGHRS and CDR2 YFSETQ come from the germline V gene. This CDR3 comprises 13 residues. Deletions cut 7 bases from V and 6 bases from J, with 16 bases between. The sample belongs to a study of T cells in Graves' hyperthyroidism and ophthalmopathy. No ophthalmopathy progression within 18 months constituted stable Graves' hyperthyroidism. Exclusion of a patient resulted from uncontrolled infection, other autoimmune disease, pregnancy or lactation. TCR beta CDR3 regions were amplified from RNA transcripts. Initially, a first-round RT-PCR of the TCR CDR3 employed the HTBI primer set. Via MiXCR, TCRdb re-called the multiplex PCR reads, giving one row per CDR3 protein. The sample includes roughly 720,000 distinct CDR3 sequences, 15% to 20% seen only once; the top ten take around 15%.

The sequenced sample was blood. This clonotype was sampled from a man aged 50 or older with Graves' hyperthyroidism. V is TRBV5-1 and J is TRBJ1-1; D not certain. The CDR3, as DNA: TGCGCCAGCTCGAGGGTTGGGAGCGCTGAAGCTTTCTTT. Its protein is CASSRVGSAEAFF.